The 32 T cell receptor beta chains below come from one sample, sequenced in a study of cytomegalovirus exposure and HLA in healthy donors. The study ran its PCR with 60 Vbeta and 13 Jbeta primers. Clones were sequenced by immunoSEQ multiplex PCR, and TCRdb holds only the in-frame ones, with some missing. Altogether roughly 220,000 clones are present, 80% to 90% being singletons, with the ten largest covering around 3%. Source material: PBMCs. These receptors were obtained from a man younger than 45 in good health and CMV-seronegative.

The chain links TRBV2 to TRBJ1-1, with D unresolved. Germline lookup yields CDR1 SNHLY and CDR2 FYNNEI. Trimming took off 9 bases at V and 0 bases at J, with 8 bases between the two ends. The CDR3 loop spans 12 amino acids. CDR3 loop: CARGSLNTEAFF. The CDR3 DNA reads as TGTGCCAGGGGCAGCCTGAACACTGAAGCTTTCTTT.

The CDR3 here is CSGWTGGTGELFF. DNA for the CDR3: TGCAGCGGCTGGACAGGGGGCACCGGGGAGCTGTTTTTT. The V call is TRBV29-1, the J call TRBJ2-2; 10 nucleotides agree with TRBD1. With V trimmed by 7 bases and J by 4 bases, 3 bases remained unmatched. The CDR3 length is 13 residues. CDR1 SQVTM and CDR2 ANQGSEA come from the germline V gene.

This chain links TRBV11-1 with TRBJ2-3; 8 bases align to TRBD2. J lost 5 bases, V lost 7 bases, and 11 bases had no gene match. In germline, CDR1 is SGHAT, CDR2 FQDESV (reference sequence). This CDR3 comprises 15 residues. This CDR3 is CASTVSAGVQDTQYF. The CDR3 nucleotides read TGTGCCAGCACCGTCTCAGCGGGGGTGCAAGATACGCAGTATTTT.

The rearrangement uses TRBV2 and TRBJ1-4; the match to TRBD1 covers 7 bases. The germline CDR1 and CDR2 sequences are SNHLY and FYNNEI. The CDR3 totals 18 residues. V lost 6 bases to trimming and J lost 0 bases; unmatched junction nucleotides: 13. CDR3 protein: CASRWDSEEPATNEKLFF. CDR3 nucleotides: TGTGCCAGCAGGTGGGACAGTGAGGAGCCCGCAACTAATGAAAAACTGTTTTTT.

CDR3 protein: CASSYSYSSYEQYF. CDR3 nucleotides: TGTGCCAGCAGTTACTCATACTCCTCCTACGAGCAGTACTTC. The chain is built from TRBV6-5 and TRBJ2-7; D is uncertain. Per the germline V gene, CDR1 is MNHEY and CDR2 is SVGAGI. The length of the CDR3 is 14 residues. The ends were cut back, 0 bases at V and 0 bases at J, with 6 bases in the middle.

The chain employs TRBV1 and TRBJ2-3; TRBD2, the D gene given by the table, was not confirmed from the DNA. TRBV1 is described as a pseudogene. The CDR3 is 16 residues long. The CDR3 DNA is TGCACCAGCAGCCAAGATCTAGCGGGGGGGTACGATACGCAGTATTTT. This sequence encodes CTSSQDLAGGYDTQYF.

This sequence joins TRBV27 and TRBJ1-6; D ambiguous. The germline V and J ends were trimmed by 2 bases and 5 bases, with 10 bases remaining between them. Germline V gene sequence: CDR1 MNHEY, CDR2 SMNVEV (reference sequence). This CDR3 spans 15 amino acids. CDR3 region: CASSLTDGDNSPLHF. The CDR3 region has the DNA TGTGCCAGCAGTTTAACCGACGGAGATAATTCACCCCTCCACTTT.

This rearrangement joins TRBV28 to TRBJ1-3, with 7 positions matching TRBD1. With V trimmed by 5 bases and J by 8 bases, 6 bases remained unmatched. Germline CDR1 MDHEN, CDR2 SYDVKM. The CDR3 covers 13 residues. The CDR3 sequence: CASSIGQEDTIYF. The CDR3 DNA is TGTGCCAGCAGTATAGGACAGGAGGACACCATATATTTT.

In its sample, this clone was seen a few times. The chain is built from TRBV19 and TRBJ2-2; 7 nucleotides align to TRBD1. J gave up 10 bases and V 3 bases, and 8 bases lay outside the gene matches. This CDR3 is 14 amino acids long. The V gene's germline CDR1 is LNHDA and CDR2 SQIVND (reference sequence). For the CDR3, the DNA is TGTGCCAGTAGTATTCTAAGACAGGGCTCGGAGCTGTTTTTT. Amino acid sequence: CASSILRQGSELFF.

The chain has TRBV7-2 and TRBJ1-2, with D possibly being TRBD1 (5 bases). The ends were cut back, 1 base at V and 5 bases at J, with 23 bases in the middle. CDR3 length equals 18 residues. Germline-derived CDR1 and CDR2 are SGHTA and FQGNSA. The CDR3 region is CASSLEGPSGLGIYGYTF. CDR3 DNA: TGTGCCAGCAGCTTAGAGGGGCCATCAGGGCTGGGAATATATGGCTACACCTTC.

This clone has only one observation. For the CDR3, the DNA is TGTGCCAGTAGTAACGGACGCAGGGTCGATGAGCAGTTCTTC. This codes for CASSNGRRVDEQFF. The chain combines TRBV19 with TRBJ2-1; the D gene is possibly TRBD1 (5 bases). The ends were cut back, 4 bases at V and 8 bases at J, with 15 bases in the middle. The CDR3 runs 14 residues. CDR1 and CDR2 from the germline V gene are LNHDA and SQIVND (reference sequence).

The CDR3 region is CASKSGLSNYGYTF. The CDR3 DNA sequence: TGTGCCAGCAAATCGGGACTTTCTAACTATGGCTACACCTTC. J is TRBJ1-2 and V is TRBV5-4; a possible D gene is TRBD1 (5 bases). The length of the CDR3 is 14 residues. Germline CDR1 and CDR2: SGHNT and YYREEE (reference sequence). Trimming took 6 bases from V and 0 from J, leaving 12 bases between them.

The J gene is TRBJ2-5, the V gene TRBV7-3; 11 bases are a match to TRBD2. In germline, CDR1 is SGHTA, CDR2 FQGTGA. The trim removed 5 bases at V and 2 bases at J, leaving 4 bases unmatched. This CDR3 comprises 15 residues. The CDR3 DNA is TGTGCCAGCAGCCCAACTAGCGGGGGTCAAGAGACCCAGTACTTC. The encoded protein is CASSPTSGGQETQYF.

This clone has just a few counts. The chain recombines TRBV5-1 with TRBJ1-1; 9 nucleotides align to TRBD1. Germline CDR1 is SGHRS and CDR2 is YFSETQ. The CDR3 runs 17 residues. Trimming removed 3 bases from V and 0 bases from J; junction bases left unmatched: 9. CDR3 sequence: CASSSGTGRRLNTEAFF. The CDR3 nucleotides read TGCGCCAGCAGCTCCGGGACAGGGAGGAGGTTGAACACTGAAGCTTTCTTT.

This chain links TRBV6-5 with TRBJ1-5, with unresolved D. V lost 4 bases to trimming and J lost 0 bases, with 4 bases between them. CDR3 length: 13 amino acids. Germline values: CDR1 MNHEY, CDR2 SVGAGI. The CDR3 coding sequence is TGTGCCAGCAGTTCCCATAGCAATCAGCCCCAGCATTTT. This translates into CASSSHSNQPQHF.

Only one count was recorded for this clone. This sequence joins TRBV28 and TRBJ2-5; D may be TRBD2 (6 bases). CDR1 is MDHEN, CDR2 SYDVKM, per germline. V was pared by 3 bases and J by 4 bases, with 12 bases between. The length of the CDR3 is 14 residues. The CDR3 here is CASSLAGRRETQYF. The CDR3 DNA follows: TGTGCCAGCAGTTTGGCAGGGAGGCGAGAGACCCAGTACTTC.

The chain is built from TRBV6-6 and TRBJ1-5, with 7 bases matching TRBD1. This CDR3 region has 14 residues. Losses at the gene ends were 6 bases for V and 6 bases for J; bases not matched to a gene: 8. Germline V lookup: CDR1 MNHNY, CDR2 SVGAGI (reference sequence). In DNA, the CDR3 is TGTGCCAGCAGCCACAGGGGCGTCCCTCAGCCCCAGCATTTT. This encodes CASSHRGVPQPQHF.

The chain has TRBV7-9 and TRBJ2-7, with no clear D. With 3 bases removed from V and 5 bases from J, the gap between germline ends came to 8 bases. The CDR3 is 12 amino acids. CDR1 SEHNR and CDR2 FQNEAQ come from the germline V gene (reference sequence). CDR3 DNA: TGTGCCAGCAGCTTGATCCGGGACGAGCAGTACTTC. Translating it yields CASSLIRDEQYF.

V and J are TRBV7-9 and TRBJ2-4; no reliable D call. The germline V gene has CDR1 SEHNR and CDR2 FQNEAQ (reference sequence). Trimming left V 2 bases short and J 1 base short, with 6 bases between. The CDR3 covers 14 residues. CDR3 loop: CASSLLQAKNIQYF. DNA of the CDR3: TGTGCCAGCAGCTTACTGCAGGCCAAAAACATTCAGTACTTC.

The chain is built from TRBV11-1 and TRBJ2-7, with D unresolved. The CDR3 spans 13 residues. V was clipped by 2 bases and J by 0 bases, with 5 bases between them. Looked up from germline, CDR1 is SGHAT and CDR2 is FQDESV (reference sequence). CDR3 DNA sequence: TGTGCCAGCAGCTTACCCTCCTCCTACGAGCAGTACTTC. Amino acids: CASSLPSSYEQYF.

The chain carries TRBV28 and TRBJ1-5; 9 bases map to TRBD1. J lost 2 bases, V lost 5 bases, and 7 bases had no gene match. The CDR3 length is 16 residues. CDR1 is MDHEN, CDR2 SYDVKM, per germline. DNA for the CDR3: TGTGCCAGCAGTCAGATCCGGGACAGGGGCAATCAGCCCCAGCATTTT. Protein: CASSQIRDRGNQPQHF.

This clone was observed a single time. This sequence joins TRBV6-5 and TRBJ1-4, with 8 bases that match TRBD1. Trimming cost V 5 bases and J 5 bases; bases outside gene matches: 7. Germline V gene sequence: CDR1 MNHEY, CDR2 SVGAGI. The CDR3 has 15 residues. The CDR3 DNA is TGTGCCAGCAGTCCCCAGACAGGGGCAAATGAAAAACTGTTTTTT. Translation gives CASSPQTGANEKLFF.

This chain uses TRBV5-8 with TRBJ2-3; TRBD2 matches 11 bases. Germline assignment: CDR1 SGHTS and CDR2 YDEGEE. Trimming at V came to 4 bases and at J to 2 bases, leaving 6 bases not matched to a gene. The CDR3 is 16 amino acids. The chain's CDR3 is CASSPGTSGDTDTQYF. The CDR3 DNA follows: TGTGCCAGCAGCCCTGGGACTAGCGGAGACACAGATACGCAGTATTTT. Supplemented by reference TRBV5-8 and TRBJ2-3, the full variable domain reads EAGVTQSPTHLIKTRGQQATLRCSPISGHTSVYWYQQALGLGLQFLLWYDEGEERNRGNFPPRFSGRQFPNYSSELNVNALELEDSALYLCASSPGTSGDTDTQYFGPGTRLTVL.

The chain uses TRBV9 and TRBJ1-2; tentative D call: TRBD1 (5 bases). CDR1 is SGDLS, CDR2 YYNGEE, per germline. V lost 0 bases and J 4 bases, leaving 13 bases between the germline ends. CDR3 length equals 15 residues. CDR3 coding DNA: TGTGCCAGCAGCGTAGGGGGGGGAGGGACCTATGGCTACACCTTC. This codes for CASSVGGGGTYGYTF.

This chain uses TRBV4-2 with TRBJ2-1, with 7 bases fitting TRBD2. There are 15 residues in the CDR3. The V gene's germline CDR1 is LGHNA and CDR2 YNFKEQ. V was pared by 0 bases and J by 5 bases, with 4 bases of the junction left unmatched. In DNA, the CDR3 is TGTGCCAGCAGCCAAGATATTCGGGGGGACAATGAGCAGTTCTTC. Translation gives CASSQDIRGDNEQFF.

This clone was detected a few times. The genes are TRBV29-1 and TRBJ2-3; 7 positions match TRBD1. J gave up 6 bases and V 5 bases, and 5 bases lay outside the gene matches. The CDR3 covers 12 residues. Germline values: CDR1 SQVTM, CDR2 ANQGSEA. CDR3 sequence reads: CSVPRGSDTQYF. The CDR3 DNA reads TGCAGCGTTCCCAGGGGGAGCGATACGCAGTATTTT.

The chain uses TRBV7-3 and TRBJ2-5; possible D gene TRBD2, 6 bases. The CDR3 is made up of 16 amino acids. V was shortened by 2 bases and J by 2 bases, with 15 bases between the two germline ends. CDR1 is SGHTA, CDR2 FQGTGA, per germline. The DNA of the CDR3 is TGTGCCAGCAGCTTAGGGTTTGGGCGGGGACAAGAGACCCAGTACTTC. This encodes CASSLGFGRGQETQYF.

A remark on this clone: At one boundary the junction diverges from the germline segment, which might be a read error. The chain is built from TRBV7-2 and TRBJ2-5; 10 nucleotides agree with TRBD2. Germline assignment: CDR1 SGHTA and CDR2 FQGNSA. CDR3 size: 14 residues. The CDR3 loop is CASSLRASGGHPHF. DNA of the CDR3: TGTGCCAGCAGCTTAAGGGCTAGCGGGGGCCACCCCCACTTC.

The chain couples TRBV4-2 to TRBJ2-7; D remains unclear. CDR3 length: 14 amino acids. V lost 3 bases to trimming and J lost 0 bases, with 9 bases between them. The germline gives CDR1 LGHNA, CDR2 YNFKEQ. CDR3 DNA sequence: TGTGCCAGCAGCCAGGTCGAGAGCTCCTACGAGCAGTACTTC. Translation gives CASSQVESSYEQYF.

The J gene is TRBJ1-4, the V gene TRBV6-6; 7 positions match TRBD1. V dropped 6 bases and J dropped 4; count of bases not matched to a gene: 11. The germline gives CDR1 MNHNY, CDR2 SVGAGI (reference sequence). This CDR3 has 16 residues. DNA for the CDR3: TGTGCCAGCAGGCTAGTCCGGGACAGCCTTAATGAAAAACTGTTTTTT. It yields the protein CASRLVRDSLNEKLFF.

CDR3 DNA sequence: TGTGCCAGCAGCGGGAGTGAGAACACTGAAGCTTTCTTT. Translated, it gives CASSGSENTEAFF. J is TRBJ1-1 and V is TRBV25-1, with D hard to call. CDR1 MGHDK and CDR2 SYGVNS come from the germline V gene. The CDR3 is made up of 13 amino acids. V was cut by 6 bases and J by 1 base, with 9 bases left in between.

V is TRBV7-8 and J is TRBJ2-1; 12 positions match TRBD2. V gave up 5 bases and J gave up 9 bases; unmatched junction bases: 11. The CDR3 has 16 amino acids. Per the germline V gene, CDR1 is SGHVS and CDR2 is FQNEAQ. The CDR3 bases are TGTGCCAGCAGCACGGAACTAGCGGGGGGCCGGGGTGAGCAGTTCTTC. Translated: CASSTELAGGRGEQFF.